This T cell receptor (beta chain) was recovered during a study of shared clonotypes between healthy human individuals. Study context: The cohort had two women and three men, ages 18 to 49.

This clone occurred once. Its antigen is unidentified. In the study's own analysis: Filtering was not the same, since immunoSEQ gave junction-only sequences without quality scores. Profiling relied on immunoSEQ multiplex PCR, and the TCRdb table lists in-frame clones only, not all of them. V and J calls and clone size follow that table, whereas D and trimming were derived from the DNA. Of 2 million or so clones listed, roughly 95% are singletons. Study-wide results and caveats: Generally, naive subsets came out with larger estimated richness than memory subsets.

Trimming took 3 bases from V and 7 from J; bases not matched to a gene: 8. Germline V CDR1 and CDR2: MGHRA, YSYEKL. The CDR3 has 15 residues. The source material was naive CD4+ T cells sorted from blood. Subset of the sample: CD45RA+ positively selected. This clonotype was sampled from a man aged 18 to 30 in good health. The V call is TRBV4-1, the J call TRBJ1-4; 7 bases line up with TRBD1. CDR3 residues: CASSHPDRDSEKLFF. The CDR3 DNA follows: TGCGCCAGCAGCCACCCAGACAGGGATAGTGAAAAACTGTTTTTT.